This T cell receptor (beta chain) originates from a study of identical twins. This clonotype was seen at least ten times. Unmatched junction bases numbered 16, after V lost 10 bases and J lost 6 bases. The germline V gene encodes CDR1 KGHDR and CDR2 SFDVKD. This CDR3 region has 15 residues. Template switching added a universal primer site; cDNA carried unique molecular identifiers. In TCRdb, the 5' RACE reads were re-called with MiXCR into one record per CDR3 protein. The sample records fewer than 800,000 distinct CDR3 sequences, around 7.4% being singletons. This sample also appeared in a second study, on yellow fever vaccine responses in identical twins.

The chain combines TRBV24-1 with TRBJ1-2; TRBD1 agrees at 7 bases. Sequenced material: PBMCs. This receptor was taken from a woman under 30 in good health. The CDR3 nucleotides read TGTGCCACGGCGGGACAGCCTTTCCGGGAGGATGGCTACACCTTC. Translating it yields CATAGQPFREDGYTF.